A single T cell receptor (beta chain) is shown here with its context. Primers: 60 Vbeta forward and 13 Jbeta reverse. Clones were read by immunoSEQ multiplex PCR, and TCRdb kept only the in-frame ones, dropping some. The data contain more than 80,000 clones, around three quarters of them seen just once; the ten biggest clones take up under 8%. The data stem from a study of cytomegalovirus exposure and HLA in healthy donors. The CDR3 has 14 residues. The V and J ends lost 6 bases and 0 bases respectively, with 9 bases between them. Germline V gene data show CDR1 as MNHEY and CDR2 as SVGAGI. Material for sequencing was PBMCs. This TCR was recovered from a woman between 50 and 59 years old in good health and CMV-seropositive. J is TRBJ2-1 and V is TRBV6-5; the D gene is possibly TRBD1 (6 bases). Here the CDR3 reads CASRGTSSYNEQFF. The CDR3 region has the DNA TGTGCCAGCAGGGGGACAAGCTCCTACAATGAGCAGTTCTTC.